The next 29 T cell receptor beta chains were all read from a single sample in a study of Ad26.COV2.S vaccination and SARS-CoV-2 variants. The treatment here: some 20 received Ad26.COV2.S at low or high dose, single or two shots; several received placebo; per-sample allocation not given. Sampling occurred on day 63 after the first vaccine or placebo injection. Here immunoSEQ multiplex PCR was the method, and the copy in TCRdb shows in-frame clones only, minus some. The sample has approximately 300,000 clones, around four fifths seen once; the top ten hold approximately 2.2%. Sequenced material: peripheral blood, taken in a trial of Ad26.COV2.S vaccine versus placebo. The receptors originated from a person aged 18-60 years who received the Ad26.COV2.S COVID-19 vaccine or a placebo.

V is TRBV4-1 and J is TRBJ2-3; TRBD1 might be the D (5 bases). This CDR3 comprises 17 residues. Germline CDR1 reads MGHRA; CDR2 reads YSYEKL. The ends were cut back, 1 base at V and 3 bases at J, with 17 bases in the middle. CDR3 nucleotide sequence: TGCGCCAGCAGCCAAGTGGCGTTGGCAGGGTTAACAGATACGCAGTATTTT. Its protein is CASSQVALAGLTDTQYF.

The chain combines TRBV9 with TRBJ2-7; no definite D call. CDR1 and CDR2 (germline): SGDLS, YYNGEE. This CDR3 is built from 16 residues. V was trimmed by 3 bases and J by 0 bases, leaving 16 bases between them. Here the CDR3 DNA reads TGTGCCAGCAGCGATGGACCGGACCATTACTCCTACGAGCAGTACTTC. It translates to CASSDGPDHYSYEQYF.

V is TRBV7-8 and J is TRBJ2-2; TRBD2 agrees at 8 bases. CDR3 length: 15 amino acids. Germline V gene data show CDR1 as SGHVS and CDR2 as FQNEAQ. J gave up 5 bases and V 5 bases, and 7 bases lay outside the gene matches. CDR3 coding DNA: TGTGCCAGCAGCCAGACGGGGGGGATGACCGGGGAGCTGTTTTTT. Translated: CASSQTGGMTGELFF.

The chain uses TRBV5-6 and TRBJ1-1; 7 positions agree with TRBD1. V shed 7 bases and J 1 base; nucleotides not matched to a gene: 7. Germline loops: CDR1 SGHDT, CDR2 YYEEEE. The CDR3 is 14 residues long. The CDR3 DNA is TGTGCCAGCCGCAGATGGGACAGGAACACTGAAGCTTTCTTT. This gives the protein CASRRWDRNTEAFF.

The chain recombines TRBV29-1 with TRBJ1-6, with no clear D. The CDR3 is 13 amino acids. CDR1 is SQVTM and CDR2 is ANQGSEA in the germline V gene. Trimming removed 6 bases at V and 10 bases at J, with 16 bases between. The CDR3, as DNA: TGCAGCGTGAGAGGCTCCTCGGGGTCACCCCTCCACTTT. Amino acid sequence: CSVRGSSGSPLHF.

The chain has TRBV10-3 and TRBJ2-2; no firm D call. CDR3 length equals 15 residues. CDR1 ENHRY and CDR2 SYGVKD come from the germline V gene. V was shortened by 2 bases and J by 3 bases, with 10 bases between the two germline ends. CDR3 residues: CAISEPGSYTGELFF. The DNA of the CDR3 is TGTGCCATCAGTGAGCCTGGGTCGTACACCGGGGAGCTGTTTTTT.

The genes are TRBV12-5 and TRBJ1-4; 7 bases align to TRBD1. The CDR3 spans 14 residues. V lost 0 bases and J lost 7; bases outside the gene matches: 2. The V gene's germline CDR1 is LGHNT and CDR2 FRNRAP. The CDR3 sequence: CASGLVRTGEKLFF. The CDR3 nucleotides read TGTGCTAGTGGTTTGGTACGGACAGGTGAAAAACTGTTTTTT.

The genes are TRBV25-1 and TRBJ2-7; D unresolved. CDR3 length equals 11 residues. Germline CDR1 reads MGHDK; CDR2 reads SYGVNS. The V end lost 0 bases, the J end lost 3 bases, and 0 bases lay between the germline ends. CDR3 sequence reads: CASSEYYEQYF. CDR3 sequence (DNA): TGTGCCAGCAGTGAATACTACGAGCAGTACTTC.

The chain has TRBV19 and TRBJ1-2, with 8 bases matching TRBD1. The CDR3 totals 15 residues. Germline values: CDR1 LNHDA, CDR2 SQIVND (reference sequence). V trimming: 3 bases; J trimming: 8 bases; junction bases outside the gene matches: 11. CDR3 in amino acids: CASSILRGRLDGYTF. In DNA form, the CDR3 reads TGTGCCAGTAGTATCCTCAGGGGGCGCTTGGACGGCTACACCTTC.

This chain connects TRBV5-4 to TRBJ2-7; either TRBD1 or TRBD2 may supply D (5 bases each). This CDR3 comprises 15 residues. The germline V gene encodes CDR1 SGHNT and CDR2 YYREEE (reference sequence). Trimming removed 3 bases at V and 1 base at J, with 14 bases between. The CDR3 is CASSSIGTESYEQYF. CDR3 coding DNA: TGTGCCAGCAGCTCGATCGGGACGGAATCCTACGAGCAGTACTTC.

The chain joins TRBV24-1 to TRBJ2-7, with D perhaps TRBD1 (5 bases). This CDR3 has 15 amino acids. Germline CDR1 KGHDR, CDR2 SFDVKD. The V and J ends lost 3 bases and 0 bases respectively, with 11 bases between them. The DNA of the CDR3 is TGTGCCACCAGTGATAACCAGGACATCTCCTACGAGCAGTACTTC. Protein product: CATSDNQDISYEQYF.

This clone showed up just once. This chain uses TRBV12-5 with TRBJ2-1; D is perhaps TRBD1 (6 bases). Germline lookup yields CDR1 LGHNT and CDR2 FRNRAP. V dropped 1 base and J dropped 2 bases, with 18 bases sitting between them. This CDR3 contains 18 residues. In DNA form, the CDR3 reads TGTGCTAGTGGTTTGGCCCGTATAGCAGGGGCTGCCTACAATGAGCAGTTCTTC. Translation: CASGLARIAGAAYNEQFF.

This CDR3 is CASSLYGNNSPLHF. CDR3 DNA sequence: TGTGCCAGCAGTTTGTACGGGAACAATTCACCCCTCCACTTT. The genes are TRBV28 and TRBJ1-6; D unclear. The CDR3 totals 14 residues. Germline values: CDR1 MDHEN, CDR2 SYDVKM. Trimming stripped 3 bases from V and 7 bases from J, with 10 bases between.

This rearrangement joins TRBV7-6 to TRBJ1-1, with 9 bases fitting TRBD1. The CDR3 contains 14 residues. The germline V gene has CDR1 SGHVS and CDR2 FNYEAQ. The junction had 9 bases not matched to a gene; V was cut back by 5 bases and J by 8 bases. The CDR3 DNA reads TGTGCCAGCAGCCCGACAGGGGGTCCTCCGGAAGCTTTCTTT. It specifies CASSPTGGPPEAFF.

This chain joins TRBV5-1 and TRBJ1-1; no definite D call. The V gene's germline CDR1 is SGHRS and CDR2 YFSETQ. The CDR3 covers 15 residues. V was cut by 0 bases and J by 11 bases, with 20 bases left in between. The CDR3, as DNA: TGCGCCAGCAGCTTGGGGGTGACGGCAACAATGGGGGCTTTCTTT. Translation gives CASSLGVTATMGAFF. The full variable domain, with the rest looked up from reference TRBV5-1 and TRBJ1-1, is KAGVTQTPRYLIKTRGQQVTLSCSPISGHRSVSWYQQTPGQGLQFLFEYFSETQRNKGNFPGRFSGRQFSNSRSEMNVSTLELGDSALYLCASSLGVTATMGAFFGQGTRLTVV.

The rearrangement joins TRBV5-1 to TRBJ2-7, with 7 bases identical to TRBD1. Germline V gives CDR1 SGHRS, CDR2 YFSETQ. V dropped 3 bases and J dropped 2; count of bases not matched to a gene: 8. This CDR3 has 15 residues. CDR3: CASSSMGQLPYEQYF. For the CDR3, the DNA is TGCGCCAGCAGCTCCATGGGACAGCTACCCTACGAGCAGTACTTC.

V and J are TRBV27 and TRBJ2-3, with D perhaps TRBD1 (6 bases). Germline V gene sequence: CDR1 MNHEY, CDR2 SMNVEV (reference sequence). The CDR3 sequence is 16 residues long. V was clipped by 4 bases and J by 3 bases, with 17 bases between them. The CDR3: CASSSTSRGGTDTQYF. The CDR3 DNA sequence: TGTGCCAGCAGTTCCACCTCTAGAGGGGGTACAGATACGCAGTATTTT.

The rearrangement uses TRBV27 and TRBJ2-5, with 12 bases that match TRBD2. The CDR3 contains 15 residues. V was clipped by 5 bases and J by 1 base; unmatched bases: 2. Germline loops: CDR1 MNHEY, CDR2 SMNVEV (reference sequence). CDR3 nucleotides: TGTGCCAGCAGTGGGGGACTAGCGGGCCAAGAGACCCAGTACTTC. It specifies CASSGGLAGQETQYF.

V is TRBV14 and J is TRBJ2-3; perhaps TRBD1 as D (6 bases). Looked up from germline, CDR1 is SGHDN and CDR2 is FVKESK. CDR3 size: 14 residues. The V end was cut by 3 bases, the J end by 2 bases, with 9 bases between. The DNA for the CDR3 is TGTGCCAGCAGCCAGACAGGCTTCACAGATACGCAGTATTTT. Its translation: CASSQTGFTDTQYF. The variable domain in full, completed from reference TRBV14 and TRBJ2-3, reads EAGVTQFPSHSVIEKGQTVTLRCDPISGHDNLYWYRRVMGKEIKFLLHFVKESKQDESGMPNNRFLAERTGGTYSTLKVQPAELEDSGVYFCASSQTGFTDTQYFGPGTRLTVL.

V usage is TRBV19 and J usage is TRBJ1-1; D gene ambiguous. In germline, CDR1 is LNHDA, CDR2 SQIVND (reference sequence). This CDR3 comprises 15 residues. V was clipped by 10 bases and J by 1 base, with 19 bases between them. In nucleotides, the CDR3 is TGTGCCACTACGCCCCGAGGATGGGGGAACACTGAAGCTTTCTTT. It specifies CATTPRGWGNTEAFF.

This chain connects TRBV3-1 (or the pseudogene TRBV3-2) to TRBJ1-5; weak D call: TRBD1 (5 bases). V was cut by 1 base and J by 5 bases, with 15 bases left in between. CDR3 length: 16 amino acids. From germline, CDR1 is LGHDT and CDR2 YNNKEL (reference sequence). The CDR3 DNA reads as TGTGCCAGCAGCCAAGGGGTTAGCGGGACCCATCAGCCCCAGCATTTT. It codes for CASSQGVSGTHQPQHF.

The rearrangement uses TRBV27 and TRBJ1-1, with unresolved D. Germline assignment: CDR1 MNHEY and CDR2 SMNVEV (reference sequence). The CDR3 extends over 14 amino acids. V was clipped by 6 bases and J by 0 bases, with 11 bases between them. The CDR3: CASSPVLLNTEAFF. The CDR3 bases are TGTGCCAGCAGCCCGGTATTATTGAACACTGAAGCTTTCTTT.

The chain links TRBV18 to TRBJ1-1; D remains unclear. V gave up 2 bases and J gave up 4 bases, with 8 bases separating them. From germline, CDR1 is KGHSH and CDR2 LQKENI. CDR3 length equals 13 residues. CDR3 sequence reads: CASSPAESTEAFF. DNA for the CDR3: TGTGCCAGCTCACCAGCTGAGAGCACTGAAGCTTTCTTT.

The rearrangement links TRBV6-4 to TRBJ1-2; D not certain. The CDR3 spans 13 residues. CDR1 MRHNA and CDR2 SNTAGT come from the germline V gene. Between the trimmed V and J ends, which lost 8 bases and 0 bases, there was a span of 10 bases. The CDR3 reads CASSITANYGYTF. The CDR3 region has the DNA TGTGCCAGCTCAATTACAGCTAACTATGGCTACACCTTC.

The chain couples TRBV2 to TRBJ1-1; 7 bases align to TRBD1. The CDR3 sequence is 13 residues long. Per the germline V gene, CDR1 is SNHLY and CDR2 is FYNNEI. J gave up 11 bases and V 0 bases, and 6 bases lay outside the gene matches. CDR3 DNA sequence: TGTGCCAGCAGTGAAGCACAGGGGCTTGGGGCTTTCTTT. This codes for CASSEAQGLGAFF.

The V and J genes are TRBV12-5 and TRBJ1-1; D gene unclear. Trimming left V 2 bases short and J 2 bases short, with 15 bases between. Germline CDR1 LGHNT, CDR2 FRNRAP. There are 16 residues in the CDR3. CDR3 DNA: TGTGCTAGTGGTTTGTTACGAACCCCATTAAACACTGAAGCTTTCTTT. It is translated as CASGLLRTPLNTEAFF.

The V gene is TRBV11-2, the J gene TRBJ1-4; 7 nucleotides line up with TRBD1. From germline, CDR1 is SGHAT and CDR2 FQNNGV. With 0 bases clipped from V and 5 bases from J, the junction kept 9 bases outside the gene matches. The CDR3 has 17 residues. As DNA, the CDR3 is TGTGCCAGCAGCTTAGAAGGCGACAGGGTGATGAATGAAAAACTGTTTTTT. It yields the protein CASSLEGDRVMNEKLFF.

This clone was picked up one time. This chain connects TRBV6-5 to TRBJ2-2, with 12 bases that match TRBD2. CDR1 is MNHEY and CDR2 is SVGAGI in the germline V gene. The CDR3 has 14 amino acids. Here the CDR3 DNA reads TGTGCAATCAGACTAGCGGGGGCAACCGGGGAGCTGTTTTTT. Its protein is CAIRLAGATGELFF.

This sequence joins TRBV12-3 or TRBV12-4 and TRBJ2-1; the D gene is possibly TRBD2 (5 bases). V lost 4 bases, J lost 9 bases, and 7 bases lay in between. The CDR3 extends over 11 amino acids. The CDR3 region has the DNA TGTGCCAGCAGTTACCGGGGTGAGCAGTTCTTC. Protein: CASSYRGEQFF.